This TCR beta chain stems from a study of patients and donors after allogeneic stem cell transplantation. V lost 0 bases, J lost 4 bases, and 7 bases lay in between. Looked up from germline, CDR1 is SGDLS and CDR2 is YYNGEE. This CDR3 has 13 residues. This clonotype was observed many times. MiXCR, run by TCRdb on the RT-PCR reads, gives a single entry per CDR3 protein. The repertoire holds hundreds of thousands of distinct CDR3 sequences, with around 15% as singletons. This clonotype originated in a human donor who was either an allogeneic HSCT recipient or a stem cell or donor lymphocyte infusion donor (not recorded which). It is not recorded whose cells these are; they may come from a transplant donor. Sequences were obtained from blood, either unsorted or a sorted T cell fraction (not recorded which). This sequence joins TRBV9 and TRBJ2-5; D is perhaps TRBD1 or TRBD2 (5 bases each). In nucleotides, the CDR3 is TGTGCCAGCAGCGTAGGGGGACGAGAGACCCAGTACTTC. Translated: CASSVGGRETQYF.